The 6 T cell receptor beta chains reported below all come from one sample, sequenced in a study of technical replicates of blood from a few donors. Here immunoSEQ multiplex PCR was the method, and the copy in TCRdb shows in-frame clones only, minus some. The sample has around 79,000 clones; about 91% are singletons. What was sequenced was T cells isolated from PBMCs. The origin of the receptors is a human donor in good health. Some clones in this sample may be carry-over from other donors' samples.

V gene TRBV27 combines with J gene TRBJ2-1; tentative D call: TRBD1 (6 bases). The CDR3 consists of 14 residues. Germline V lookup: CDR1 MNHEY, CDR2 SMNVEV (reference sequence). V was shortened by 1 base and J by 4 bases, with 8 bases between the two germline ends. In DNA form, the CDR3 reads TGTGCCAGCAGTTTATGGGACACATACAATGAGCAGTTCTTC. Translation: CASSLWDTYNEQFF.

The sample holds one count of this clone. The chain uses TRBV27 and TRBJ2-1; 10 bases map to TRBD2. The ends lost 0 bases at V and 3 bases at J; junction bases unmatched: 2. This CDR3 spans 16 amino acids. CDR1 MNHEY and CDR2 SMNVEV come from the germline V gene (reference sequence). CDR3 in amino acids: CASSLSTSGYYNEQFF. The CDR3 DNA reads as TGTGCCAGCAGTTTATCGACTAGCGGGTACTACAATGAGCAGTTCTTC.

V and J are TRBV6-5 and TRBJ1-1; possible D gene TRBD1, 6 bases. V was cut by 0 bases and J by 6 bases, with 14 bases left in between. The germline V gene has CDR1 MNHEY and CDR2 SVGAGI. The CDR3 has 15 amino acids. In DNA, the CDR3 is TGTGCCAGCAGTTACTCGGGGGCGTCAGGTGCTGAAGCTTTCTTT. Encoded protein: CASSYSGASGAEAFF.

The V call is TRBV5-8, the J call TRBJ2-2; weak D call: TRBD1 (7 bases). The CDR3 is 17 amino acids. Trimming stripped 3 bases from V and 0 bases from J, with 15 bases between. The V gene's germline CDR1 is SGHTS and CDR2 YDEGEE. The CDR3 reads CASSSLEGAANTGELFF. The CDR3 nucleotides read TGTGCCAGCAGCTCGTTGGAGGGGGCGGCGAACACCGGGGAGCTGTTTTTT. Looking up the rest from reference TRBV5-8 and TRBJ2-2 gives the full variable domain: EAGVTQSPTHLIKTRGQQATLRCSPISGHTSVYWYQQALGLGLQFLLWYDEGEERNRGNFPPRFSGRQFPNYSSELNVNALELEDSALYLCASSSLEGAANTGELFFGEGSRLTVL.

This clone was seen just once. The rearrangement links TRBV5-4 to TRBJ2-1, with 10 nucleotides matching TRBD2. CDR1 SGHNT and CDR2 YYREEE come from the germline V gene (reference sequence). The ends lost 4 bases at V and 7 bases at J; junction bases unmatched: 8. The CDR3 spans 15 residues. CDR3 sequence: CASSPGLAELNEQFF. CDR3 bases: TGTGCCAGCAGCCCCGGACTAGCGGAGTTGAATGAGCAGTTCTTC. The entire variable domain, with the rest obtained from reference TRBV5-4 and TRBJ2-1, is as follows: ETGVTQSPTHLIKTRGQQVTLRCSSQSGHNTVSWYQQALGQGPQFIFQYYREEENGRGNFPPRFSGLQFPNYSSELNVNALELDDSALYLCASSPGLAELNEQFFGPGTRLTVL.

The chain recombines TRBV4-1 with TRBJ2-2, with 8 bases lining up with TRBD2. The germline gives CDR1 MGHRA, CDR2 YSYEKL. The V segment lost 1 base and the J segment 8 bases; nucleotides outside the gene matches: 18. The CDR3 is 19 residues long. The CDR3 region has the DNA TGCGCCAGCAGCCAAGCCCTGGGCATTCTAAGCGGGGGCCGGGGGGAGCTGTTTTTT. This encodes CASSQALGILSGGRGELFF.